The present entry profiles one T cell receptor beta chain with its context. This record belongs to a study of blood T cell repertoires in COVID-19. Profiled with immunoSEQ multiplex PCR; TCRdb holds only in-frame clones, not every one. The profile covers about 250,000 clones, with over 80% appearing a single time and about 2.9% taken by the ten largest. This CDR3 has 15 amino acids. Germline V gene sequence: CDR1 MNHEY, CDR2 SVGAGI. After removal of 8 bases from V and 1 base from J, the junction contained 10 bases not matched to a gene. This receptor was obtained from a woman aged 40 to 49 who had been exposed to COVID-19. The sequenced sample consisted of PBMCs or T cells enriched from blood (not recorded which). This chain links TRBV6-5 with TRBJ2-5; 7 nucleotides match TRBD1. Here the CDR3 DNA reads TGTGCCAGCTCCGACCCCCACAGGGGCCAAGAGACCCAGTACTTC. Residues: CASSDPHRGQETQYF.